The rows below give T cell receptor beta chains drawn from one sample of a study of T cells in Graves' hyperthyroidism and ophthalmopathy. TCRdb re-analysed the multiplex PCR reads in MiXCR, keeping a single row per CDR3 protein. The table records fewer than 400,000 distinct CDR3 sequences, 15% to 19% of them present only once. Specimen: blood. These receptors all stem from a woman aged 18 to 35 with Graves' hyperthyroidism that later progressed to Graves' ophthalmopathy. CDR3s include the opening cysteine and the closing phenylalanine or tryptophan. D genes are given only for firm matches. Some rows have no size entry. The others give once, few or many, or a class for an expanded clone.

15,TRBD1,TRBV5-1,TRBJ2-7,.,TGCGCCAGCAGCTGGGGACAGGGAGAACTCTACGAGCAGTACTTC,CASSWGQGELYEQYF
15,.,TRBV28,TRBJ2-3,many,TGTGCCAGCAAGGGGGCAGCGGGAGGCACAGATACGCAGTATTTT,CASKGAAGGTDTQYF
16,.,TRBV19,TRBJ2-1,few,TGTGCCAGTAGTGCCCCTAGGGGCGGCTTGGTTAATGAGCAGTTCTTC,CASSAPRGGLVNEQFF
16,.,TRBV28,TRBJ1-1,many,TGTGCCAGCAGTCGGGAGGCGGGAAGGGGTTGGACTGAAGCTTTCTTT,CASSREAGRGWTEAFF
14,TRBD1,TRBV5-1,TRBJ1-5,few,TGCGCCAGCAGCTCGGGACAGGGGGAGCAGCCCCAGCATTTT,CASSSGQGEQPQHF
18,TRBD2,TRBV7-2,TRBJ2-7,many,TGTGCCAGCAGCTTAGGACCGACTAGCGGGAGGGGAAGCTACGAGCAGTACTTC,CASSLGPTSGRGSYEQYF
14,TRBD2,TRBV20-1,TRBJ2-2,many,TGCAGTGCTCATCAAGCGGGATTGGCCGGGGAGCTGTTTTTT,CSAHQAGLAGELFF
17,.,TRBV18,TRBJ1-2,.,TGTGCCAGCTCACTTCGGCCAGGGCGTGGAAATCGGGAAGGCTACACCTTC,CASSLRPGRGNREGYTF
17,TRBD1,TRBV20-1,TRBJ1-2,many,TGCAGTGCTAGAGTCCGGGACAGCCGGACAGCTAACTATGGCTACACCTTC,CSARVRDSRTANYGYTF
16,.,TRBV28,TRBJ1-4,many,TGTGCCAGCAGTTCGTATCAGGTGGCAACTAATGAAAAACTGTTTTTT,CASSSYQVATNEKLFF
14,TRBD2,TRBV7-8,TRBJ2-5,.,TGTGCCAGCAGCTCCTCGGCTCCGGGAGGCCACAAGTACTTC,CASSSSAPGGHKYF
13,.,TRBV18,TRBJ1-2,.,TGTGCCAGCTCACTTAGGGACCCACTGGGCTACATCTTC,CASSLRDPLGYIF
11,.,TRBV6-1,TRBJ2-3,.,TGTGCCAGCGGCAGGGACGGAGTGCAGTATTTT,CASGRDGVQYF
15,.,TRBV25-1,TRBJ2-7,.,TGTGCCAGCAGTGGCCAAGGGGATTTCCCCTACGAGCAGTACTTC,CASSGQGDFPYEQYF
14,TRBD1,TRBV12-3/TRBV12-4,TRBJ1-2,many,TGTGCCAGCAGTAGCGGACAGGGAAACTATGGCTACACCTTC,CASSSGQGNYGYTF
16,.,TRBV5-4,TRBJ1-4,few,TGTGCCAGCAGCTGGACCTCGGTAGCAACTAATGAAAAACTGTTTTTT,CASSWTSVATNEKLFF
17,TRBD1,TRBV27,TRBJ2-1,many,TGTGCCAGCAGTTCGCGAGAGACAGGGGGCTCCTACAATGAGCAGTTCTTC,CASSSRETGGSYNEQFF
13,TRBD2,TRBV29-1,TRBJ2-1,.,TGCAGCGTTAAGGTTAGCGGGAGCTCTGAGCAGTTCTTC,CSVKVSGSSEQFF
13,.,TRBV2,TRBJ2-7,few,TGTGCCAGCAGGGGCAGTCCTCTGGGGGAGCAGTACTTC,CASRGSPLGEQYF
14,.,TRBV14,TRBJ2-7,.,TGTGCCAGCAGCCAAGATCCAGGGCTATACGAGCAGTACTTC,CASSQDPGLYEQYF
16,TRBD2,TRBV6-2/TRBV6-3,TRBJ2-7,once,TGTGCCAGCAGCGACCGACTAGCGGCCGACTCCTACGAGCAGTACTTC,CASSDRLAADSYEQYF
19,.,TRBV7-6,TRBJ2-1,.,TGTGCCAGCAGCTCCCTTAAGGGTCCCCGGGACTCTCCCTACAATGAGCAGTTCTTC,CASSSLKGPRDSPYNEQFF
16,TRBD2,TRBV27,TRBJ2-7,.,TGTGCCAGCAGTGACTACGGGACTAGCGGAACCTACGAGCAGTACTTC,CASSDYGTSGTYEQYF
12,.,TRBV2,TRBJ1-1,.,TGTGCCAGCATAGAAAGGAACACTGAAGCTTTCTTT,CASIERNTEAFF
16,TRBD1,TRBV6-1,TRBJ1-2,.,TGTGCCAGCAGAGCCGCGCACAGGGGGGCTTCCTATGGCTACACCTTC,CASRAAHRGASYGYTF
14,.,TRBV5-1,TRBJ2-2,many,TGCGCCAGCAGCCCCTTTCACACCACCGGGGAGCTGTTTTTT,CASSPFHTTGELFF
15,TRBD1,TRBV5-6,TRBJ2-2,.,TGTGCCAGCAGCCTAACAGGGGGTGCGGCCGGGGAGCTGTTTTTT,CASSLTGGAAGELFF
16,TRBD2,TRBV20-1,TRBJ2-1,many,TGCAGTGCTAGAGATCGTGAGCGGGAGGCCTACAATGAGCAGTTCTTC,CSARDREREAYNEQFF
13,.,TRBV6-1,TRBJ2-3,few,TGTGCCAGCAGTGGGGACATTTCGGATACGCAGTATTTT,CASSGDISDTQYF
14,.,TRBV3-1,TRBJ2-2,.,TGTGCCAGCAGCCATGCGGGGAGCACCGGGGAGCTGTTTTTT,CASSHAGSTGELFF
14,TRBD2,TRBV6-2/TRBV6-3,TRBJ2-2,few,TGTGCCAGCAGCCCTTGGACTAGCGGACTAGAGCTGTTTTTT,CASSPWTSGLELFF
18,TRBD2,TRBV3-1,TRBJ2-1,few,TGTGCCAGCAGCCCCCTGTTACTAGCGGGAGGGCCTGTGGGTGAGCAGTTCTTC,CASSPLLLAGGPVGEQFF
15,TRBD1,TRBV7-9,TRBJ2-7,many,TGTGCCAGCAGCTTAGGCAGGGGGTTCGACTACGAGCAGTACTTC,CASSLGRGFDYEQYF
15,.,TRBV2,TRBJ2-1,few,TGTGCCAGCCGACCGGGGACTTCCCTCTACAATGAGCAGTTCTTC,CASRPGTSLYNEQFF
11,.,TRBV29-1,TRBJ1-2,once,TGCAGCGCGGGGGGGGGAAATGGCTACACCTTC,CSAGGGNGYTF
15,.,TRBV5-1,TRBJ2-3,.,TGCGCCAGCAGTTTACAGGGACCTAGCACAGATACGCAGTATTTT,CASSLQGPSTDTQYF
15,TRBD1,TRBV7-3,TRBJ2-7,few,TGTGCCAGCAGCCTGGGACAGGGGAGCTCCTACGAGCAGTACTTC,CASSLGQGSSYEQYF
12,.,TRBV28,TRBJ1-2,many,TGTGCCAGCAGTTCTGCGAACAGTGGCTACACCTTC,CASSSANSGYTF
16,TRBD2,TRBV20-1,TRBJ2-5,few,TGCAGTACCCGGGGTAGCGGGAGGGCCCTCCAAGAGACCCAGTACTTC,CSTRGSGRALQETQYF
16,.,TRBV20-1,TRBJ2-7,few,TGCAGTGCTAGATCGAACGCGGGATCGAGCTCCTACGAGCAGTACTTC,CSARSNAGSSSYEQYF
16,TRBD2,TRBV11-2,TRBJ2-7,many,TGTGCCAGCAGCCGACTAGCGGGAGGGTTCTCCTACGAGCAGTACTTC,CASSRLAGGFSYEQYF
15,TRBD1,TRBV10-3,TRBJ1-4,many,TGTGCCATCGGGGACAGGGGAGCTGGAAATGAAAAACTGTTTTTT,CAIGDRGAGNEKLFF
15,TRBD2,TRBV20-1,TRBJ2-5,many,TGCAGTGCAACCAGACTAGCGGGAGGGGGAGAGACCCAGTACTTC,CSATRLAGGGETQYF
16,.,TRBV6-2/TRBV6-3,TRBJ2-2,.,TGTGCCAGCAGCCAGGGGTACACAATGGCAGCCGGGGAGCTGTTTTTT,CASSQGYTMAAGELFF
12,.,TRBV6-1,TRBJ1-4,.,TGTGCCAACAGCCCGACAGTAGAAAAACTGTTTTTT,CANSPTVEKLFF
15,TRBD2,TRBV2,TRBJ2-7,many,TGTGCCAGCGAGTTGGAACTAGCGGGAGCCTACGAGCAGTACTTC,CASELELAGAYEQYF
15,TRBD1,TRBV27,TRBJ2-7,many,TGTGCCAGCAGAGACGGCGGGACAGGGGTCGTCGAGCAGTACTTC,CASRDGGTGVVEQYF
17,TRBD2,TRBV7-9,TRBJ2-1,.,TGTGCCAGCAGCGAGGCGGGACTAGCGGGAGAGGGGAATGAGCAGTTCTTC,CASSEAGLAGEGNEQFF
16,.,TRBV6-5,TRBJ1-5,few,TGTGCCAGCAGTTACCCGGGGCAATTCAGCACTCAGCCCCAGCATTTT,CASSYPGQFSTQPQHF
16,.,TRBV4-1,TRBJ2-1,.,TGCGCCAGCAGCCAAGAGCGAGGGTTTCCCTACAATGAGCAGTTCTTC,CASSQERGFPYNEQFF
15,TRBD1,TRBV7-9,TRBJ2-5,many,TGTGCCAGCAGCTTTCGCAGGGGGCGAGTGGAGACCCAGTACTTC,CASSFRRGRVETQYF
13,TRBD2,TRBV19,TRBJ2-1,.,TGTGCCAGTAGGAGCGGGAAAAGTGGAGAGCAGTTCTTC,CASRSGKSGEQFF
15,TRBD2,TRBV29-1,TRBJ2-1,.,TGCAGCGTCCCTGCTGGGGGGACTAGTTTCAATGAGCAGTTCTTC,CSVPAGGTSFNEQFF
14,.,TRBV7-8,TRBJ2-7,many,TGTGCCAGCAGCTTAGCCGGTAGCGGGACAGGGCAGTACTTC,CASSLAGSGTGQYF
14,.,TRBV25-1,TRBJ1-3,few,TGTGCCAGCAGTGAAGGTTACTCTGGAAACACCATATATTTT,CASSEGYSGNTIYF
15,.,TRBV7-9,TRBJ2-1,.,TGTGCCAGCAGCACGCTAGCGCGGTCCTACAATGAGCAGTTCTTC,CASSTLARSYNEQFF
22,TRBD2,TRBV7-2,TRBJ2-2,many,TGTGCCAGCAGCTCAAACAAGGCGCCGGGACTAGCGGGAGTATATGGGAACGGGGAGCTGTTTTTT,CASSSNKAPGLAGVYGNGELFF